Following are 24 T cell receptor beta chains from one sample sequenced in a study of T cells after yellow fever vaccination. Using its own MiXCR run on the 5' RACE reads, TCRdb lists one record per CDR3 protein. Of 100,000 to 150,000 distinct CDR3 sequences in the sample, over 8% were seen once. Sequencing was performed on CD8+ T cells sorted from PBMCs, taken on the day of the yellow fever booster vaccination. These receptors came from a man younger than 30 who received the YFV17D yellow fever vaccine.

The chain is built from TRBV4-1 and TRBJ1-2; D is perhaps TRBD1 (5 bases). This CDR3 comprises 15 residues. V gave up 1 base and J gave up 2 bases, with 11 bases separating them. Germline CDR1 and CDR2: MGHRA and YSYEKL. The DNA for the CDR3 is TGCGCCAGCAGCCAAGCCCCGACAGAGAACTATGGCTACACCTTC. It specifies CASSQAPTENYGYTF.

This clonotype was counted between two and nine times. The chain joins TRBV7-9 to TRBJ2-1; TRBD2 matches 10 bases. J gave up 6 bases and V 5 bases, and 10 bases lay outside the gene matches. This CDR3 contains 16 residues. In germline, CDR1 is SEHNR, CDR2 FQNEAQ (reference sequence). The CDR3 reads CASSPRLAGLTNEQFF. CDR3 nucleotide sequence: TGTGCCAGCAGCCCTAGACTAGCGGGCCTTACCAATGAGCAGTTCTTC.

This clonotype occurred many times. The CDR3 reads CASSYSSSYEQYF. CDR3 bases: TGTGCCAGCAGTTACTCGTCCTCCTACGAGCAGTACTTC. The chain is built from TRBV6-2 or TRBV6-3 and TRBJ2-7, with D unresolved. CDR3 length: 13 residues. The V and J ends lost 0 bases and 0 bases respectively, with 3 bases between them. Germline V CDR1 and CDR2: MNHEY, SVGEGT.

A few counts support this clonotype. One end of the junction is discordant with germline, which a read error may explain. J is TRBJ2-7 and V is TRBV12-3 or TRBV12-4; D is uncertain. The CDR3 is made up of 12 amino acids. CDR3: CASSLGNPEQYF. CDR3 coding DNA: TGTGCCAGCAGCTTAGGGAATCCCGAGCAGTACTTC.

This clonotype was detected a few times. V and J are TRBV5-4 and TRBJ2-2, with TRBD2 matching over 11 bases. Germline V gene data show CDR1 as SGHNT and CDR2 as YYREEE (reference sequence). The CDR3 loop spans 17 amino acids. Trimming removed 0 bases from V and 7 bases from J; junction bases left unmatched: 8. For the CDR3, the DNA is TGTGCCAGCAGCTTGGAACTAGCGGGGGCACGTTTCGGGGAGCTGTTTTTT. Its protein is CASSLELAGARFGELFF.

This clonotype has a handful of counts. The chain employs TRBV4-3 and TRBJ2-1; 9 bases are shared with TRBD2. CDR1 and CDR2 (germline): LGHNA, YSLEER. This CDR3 contains 17 residues. J gave up 5 bases and V 0 bases, and 8 bases lay outside the gene matches. CDR3 bases: TGCGCCAGCAGCCAAGATTGGAATAGCGGGAGCCACAATGAGCAGTTCTTC. Its translation is CASSQDWNSGSHNEQFF.

This clonotype was recorded a few times. This chain links TRBV11-2 with TRBJ2-7; the match to TRBD2 covers 7 bases. Unmatched junction bases numbered 10, after V lost 0 bases and J lost 2 bases. CDR1 SGHAT and CDR2 FQNNGV come from the germline V gene. This CDR3 region has 17 residues. This CDR3 is CASSLDRGDVTTYEQYF. The CDR3 bases are TGTGCCAGCAGCTTAGATCGGGGGGACGTGACGACCTACGAGCAGTACTTC.

This clonotype came up a few times. The chain recombines TRBV4-3 with TRBJ1-2, with D tentatively TRBD1 (5 bases). CDR3 length: 13 amino acids. V shed 0 bases and J shed 6 bases, with 8 bases lying between them. Germline lookup yields CDR1 LGHNA and CDR2 YSLEER. As DNA, the CDR3 is TGCGCCAGCAGCCAAGAGAGAGGGGATGGCTACACCTTC. This encodes CASSQERGDGYTF.

There are many counts of this clonotype. This sequence joins TRBV5-1 and TRBJ2-7; D perhaps matches TRBD1 (6 bases). This CDR3 has 14 residues. Per germline, CDR1 SGHRS and CDR2 YFSETQ. The V end was cut by 0 bases, the J end by 3 bases, with 10 bases between. This CDR3 reads CASSLEQGDYEQYF. For the CDR3, the DNA is TGCGCCAGCAGCTTGGAACAGGGAGACTACGAGCAGTACTTC. Full variable domain (rest looked up from reference TRBV5-1 and TRBJ2-7): KAGVTQTPRYLIKTRGQQVTLSCSPISGHRSVSWYQQTPGQGLQFLFEYFSETQRNKGNFPGRFSGRQFSNSRSEMNVSTLELGDSALYLCASSLEQGDYEQYFGPGTRLTVT.

The V call is TRBV4-3, the J call TRBJ2-7, with D maybe TRBD1 (5 bases). CDR1 and CDR2 from the germline V gene are LGHNA and YSLEER. This CDR3 has 14 residues. V lost 1 base, J lost 5 bases, and 12 bases lay in between. The CDR3 protein is CASSQAWGEHEQYF. The CDR3 DNA follows: TGCGCCAGCAGCCAAGCTTGGGGCGAGCACGAGCAGTACTTC.

The genes are TRBV7-8 and TRBJ2-2; D gene unclear. The CDR3 has 16 amino acids. Trimming removed 5 bases from V and 1 base from J, with 14 bases in between. Germline lookup yields CDR1 SGHVS and CDR2 FQNEAQ. CDR3 residues: CASSLIWEVNTGELFF. DNA for the CDR3: TGTGCCAGCAGCCTCATCTGGGAAGTGAACACCGGGGAGCTGTTTTTT. The variable domain in full, completed from reference TRBV7-8 and TRBJ2-2, reads GAGVSQSPRYKVAKRGQDVALRCDPISGHVSLFWYQQALGQGPEFLTYFQNEAQLDKSGLPSDRFFAERPEGSVSTLKIQRTQQEDSAVYLCASSLIWEVNTGELFFGEGSRLTVL.

This clonotype was recorded a few times. The V and J genes are TRBV12-5 and TRBJ2-7; TRBD2 matches 7 bases. There are 15 residues in the CDR3. The J segment lost 4 bases and the V segment lost 2 bases, leaving 8 bases of the junction unmatched. Germline V lookup: CDR1 LGHNT, CDR2 FRNRAP. The CDR3 region has the DNA TGTGCTAGTGGTTTGAGCGGGGCTGGATTTTACGAGCAGTACTTC. Protein: CASGLSGAGFYEQYF.

This clonotype was seen more than once but under ten times. The genes are TRBV5-1 and TRBJ2-2; 9 bases map to TRBD1. CDR3 size: 17 residues. Germline CDR1 is SGHRS and CDR2 is YFSETQ. V shed 1 base, J shed 3 bases, and the junction held 7 bases outside the gene matches. Written as DNA, the CDR3 is TGCGCCAGCAGCTTGTCTAAGACAGGGGGTCACACCGGGGAGCTGTTTTTT. Its protein product is CASSLSKTGGHTGELFF.

This clonotype showed up many times. The rearrangement uses TRBV29-1 and TRBJ1-2; D uncertain. V was trimmed by 6 bases and J by 1 base, leaving 24 bases between them. The CDR3 totals 17 residues. The V gene's germline CDR1 is SQVTM and CDR2 ANQGSEA. The CDR3 coding sequence is TGCAGCGTAATTCCACCCGAGGGCCCCGCGGTTAACTATGGCTACACCTTC. It yields the protein CSVIPPEGPAVNYGYTF.

The rearrangement uses TRBV15 and TRBJ1-1; 12 nucleotides line up with TRBD1. The CDR3 runs to 14 residues. Trimming cost V 6 bases and J 4 bases; bases outside gene matches: 3. CDR1 and CDR2 from the germline V gene are LNHNV and YYDKDF (reference sequence). CDR3 sequence: CATRRDRGPTEAFF. DNA of the CDR3: TGTGCCACCAGGAGGGACAGGGGGCCCACTGAAGCTTTCTTT.

This clonotype was found many times. The chain uses TRBV6-4 and TRBJ2-3; 8 nucleotides align to TRBD2. Germline CDR1 reads MRHNA; CDR2 reads SNTAGT. There are 16 residues in the CDR3. J lost 5 bases, V lost 2 bases, and 9 bases had no gene match. This CDR3 is CASSDGAGGPGDTQYF. The CDR3 DNA sequence: TGTGCCAGCAGTGACGGGGCGGGGGGACCCGGAGATACGCAGTATTTT.

The V and J genes are TRBV24-1 and TRBJ2-7; 8 bases line up with TRBD1. The germline CDR1 and CDR2 sequences are KGHDR and SFDVKD. The CDR3 runs to 16 residues. V shed 4 bases and J 3 bases; nucleotides not matched to a gene: 10. The CDR3 here is CATSDPRTGLGYEQYV. CDR3 in DNA: TGTGCCACCAGTGACCCTAGGACAGGGTTAGGCTACGAGCAGTACGTC.

Here the CDR3 reads CASSVYPGLEETQYF. Here the CDR3 DNA reads TGTGCCAGCAGCGTGTATCCTGGGCTTGAAGAGACCCAGTACTTC. The V gene is TRBV9, the J gene TRBJ2-5; D unresolved. The V and J ends lost 2 bases and 3 bases respectively, with 14 bases between them. Looked up from germline, CDR1 is SGDLS and CDR2 is YYNGEE. The CDR3 sequence is 15 residues long.

A few counts support this clonotype. J is TRBJ2-1 and V is TRBV11-2; D is unresolved. CDR1 and CDR2 from the germline V gene are SGHAT and FQNNGV. CDR3 size: 12 residues. The V end lost 5 bases, the J end lost 9 bases, and 11 bases lay between the germline ends. CDR3 in amino acids: CASSLGLGEQFF. For the CDR3, the DNA is TGTGCCAGCAGCCTAGGGCTAGGTGAGCAGTTCTTC.

This clonotype appeared many times. The genes are TRBV20-1 and TRBJ2-7; D is undetermined. Germline CDR1 DFQATT, CDR2 SNEGSKA (reference sequence). V was pared by 0 bases and J by 3 bases, with 3 bases between. The CDR3 runs to 11 residues. Written as DNA, the CDR3 is TGCAGTGCTAGAGAGGGCTACGAGCAGTACGTC. Its translation: CSAREGYEQYV.

This clonotype turned up a few times. The V gene is TRBV15, the J gene TRBJ1-6; 7 bases fit TRBD1. The V gene end was trimmed by 5 bases and the J gene end by 7 bases; junction bases not matched to a gene: 8. The germline V gene encodes CDR1 LNHNV and CDR2 YYDKDF (reference sequence). This CDR3 has 15 residues. The CDR3 nucleotides are TGTGCCACCAGCGCGCGGGACAGCAAAAATTCACCCCTCCACTTT. Amino acids: CATSARDSKNSPLHF.

This clonotype was detected a few times. The rearrangement joins TRBV10-2 to TRBJ2-7; D is tentatively TRBD1 or TRBD2 (5 bases each). Trimming pared 8 bases from V and 3 bases from J, leaving 17 bases between. Germline CDR1 WSHSY, CDR2 SAAADI. The CDR3 extends over 14 amino acids. The CDR3 here is CASQRDPGSYEQYV. CDR3 in DNA: TGCGCCAGCCAAAGGGACCCTGGGAGCTACGAGCAGTACGTC.

The V gene is TRBV20-1, the J gene TRBJ2-7; 7 nucleotides align to TRBD1. From germline, CDR1 is DFQATT and CDR2 SNEGSKA (reference sequence). The CDR3 extends over 15 amino acids. Trimming removed 4 bases from V and 2 bases from J; junction bases left unmatched: 11. CDR3 sequence: CSATYPTGLTYEQYF. CDR3 nucleotide sequence: TGCAGTGCTACCTACCCGACAGGGCTTACCTACGAGCAGTACTTC.

The chain joins TRBV20-1 to TRBJ2-5, with D possibly being TRBD2 (5 bases). The ends were cut back, 3 bases at V and 9 bases at J, with 8 bases in the middle. This CDR3 comprises 10 residues. The germline V gene has CDR1 DFQATT and CDR2 SNEGSKA (reference sequence). In nucleotides, the CDR3 is TGCAGTGCTAGTTTCGGGGCCCAGTACTTC. As protein: CSASFGAQYF.